This T cell receptor (beta chain) was observed in a study of blood T cell repertoires in COVID-19. Trimming left V 3 bases short and J 0 bases short, with 12 bases between. This CDR3 has 15 amino acids. Germline V gives CDR1 SNHLY, CDR2 FYNNEI. Original methodology: Estimated nucleated cell counts came from reference gene primer amplification. The table came from immunoSEQ multiplex PCR; TCRdb's copy has only in-frame clones and leaves some out. V, J and clone size reflect that table, while D and trimming were determined from the DNA. There are fewer than 300,000 clones in the sample; approximately 86% occur only once, and around 2.9% lies in the top ten.

This chain joins TRBV2 and TRBJ2-7, with a possible D match to TRBD1 (5 bases). Material for sequencing was peripheral blood. The TCR sequence derives from a woman younger than 30 with acute or convalescent COVID-19. The CDR3 here is CASSDQGMSSYEQYF. The CDR3 bases are TGTGCCAGCAGTGACCAGGGAATGAGCTCCTACGAGCAGTACTTC.